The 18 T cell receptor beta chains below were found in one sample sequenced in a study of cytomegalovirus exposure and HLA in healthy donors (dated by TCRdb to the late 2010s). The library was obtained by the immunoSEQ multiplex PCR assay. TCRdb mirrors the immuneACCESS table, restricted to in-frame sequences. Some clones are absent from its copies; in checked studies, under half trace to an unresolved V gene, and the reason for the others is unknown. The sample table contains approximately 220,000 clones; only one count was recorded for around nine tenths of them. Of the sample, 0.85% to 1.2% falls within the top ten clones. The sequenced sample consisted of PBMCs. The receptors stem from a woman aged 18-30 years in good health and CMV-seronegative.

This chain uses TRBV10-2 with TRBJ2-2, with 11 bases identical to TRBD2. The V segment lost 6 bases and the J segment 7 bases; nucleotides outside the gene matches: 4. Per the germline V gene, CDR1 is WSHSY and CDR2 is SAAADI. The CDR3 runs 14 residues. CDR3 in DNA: TGCGCCAGCAGACTAGCGGGAGATGGCGGGGAGCTGTTTTTT. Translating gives CASRLAGDGGELFF.

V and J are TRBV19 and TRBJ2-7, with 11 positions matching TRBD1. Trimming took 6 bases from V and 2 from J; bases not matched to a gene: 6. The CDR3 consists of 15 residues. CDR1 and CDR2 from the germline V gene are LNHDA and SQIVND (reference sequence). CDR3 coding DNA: TGTGCCAGTAGCCTGGGACAGGGGGGTACCTACGAGCAGTACTTC. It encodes CASSLGQGGTYEQYF.

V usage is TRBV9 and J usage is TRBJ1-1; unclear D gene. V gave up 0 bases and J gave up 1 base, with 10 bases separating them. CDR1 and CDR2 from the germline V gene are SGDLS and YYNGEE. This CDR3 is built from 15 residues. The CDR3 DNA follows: TGTGCCAGCAGCGTAGACCCCCGTAGGAACACTGAAGCTTTCTTT. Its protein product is CASSVDPRRNTEAFF.

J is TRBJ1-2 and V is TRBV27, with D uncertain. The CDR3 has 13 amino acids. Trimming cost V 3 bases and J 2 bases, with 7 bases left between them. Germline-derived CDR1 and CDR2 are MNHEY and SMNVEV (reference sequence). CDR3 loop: CASSLYMNYGYTF. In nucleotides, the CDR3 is TGTGCCAGCAGTTTGTACATGAACTATGGCTACACCTTC.

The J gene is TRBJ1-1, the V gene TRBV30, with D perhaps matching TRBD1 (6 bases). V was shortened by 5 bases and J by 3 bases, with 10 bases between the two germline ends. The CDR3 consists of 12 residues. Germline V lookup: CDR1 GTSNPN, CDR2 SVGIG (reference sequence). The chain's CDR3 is CAWGQRDTEAFF. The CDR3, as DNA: TGTGCCTGGGGACAGAGAGACACTGAAGCTTTCTTT.

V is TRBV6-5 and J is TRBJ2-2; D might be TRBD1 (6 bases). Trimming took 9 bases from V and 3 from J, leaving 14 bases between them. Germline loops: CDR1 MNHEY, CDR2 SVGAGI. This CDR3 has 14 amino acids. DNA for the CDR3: TGTGCCAGTCGGGTTGGGGGCGACACCGGGGAGCTGTTTTTT. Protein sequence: CASRVGGDTGELFF.

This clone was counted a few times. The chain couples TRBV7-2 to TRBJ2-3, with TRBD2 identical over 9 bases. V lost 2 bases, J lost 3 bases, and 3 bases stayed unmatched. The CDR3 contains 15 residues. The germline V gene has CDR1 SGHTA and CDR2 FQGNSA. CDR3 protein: CASSLIAGVTDTQYF. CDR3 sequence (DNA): TGTGCCAGCAGCTTAATAGCGGGAGTGACAGATACGCAGTATTTT. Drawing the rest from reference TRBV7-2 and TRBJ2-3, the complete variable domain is GAGVSQSPSNKVTEKGKDVELRCDPISGHTALYWYRQSLGQGLEFLIYFQGNSAPDKSGLPSDRFSAERTGGSVSTLTIQRTQQEDSAVYLCASSLIAGVTDTQYFGPGTRLTVL.

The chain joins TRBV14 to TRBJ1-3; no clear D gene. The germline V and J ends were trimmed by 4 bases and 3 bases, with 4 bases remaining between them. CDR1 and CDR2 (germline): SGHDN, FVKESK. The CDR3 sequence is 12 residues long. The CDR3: CASSPLGNTIYF. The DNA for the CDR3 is TGTGCCAGCAGCCCACTTGGAAACACCATATATTTT.

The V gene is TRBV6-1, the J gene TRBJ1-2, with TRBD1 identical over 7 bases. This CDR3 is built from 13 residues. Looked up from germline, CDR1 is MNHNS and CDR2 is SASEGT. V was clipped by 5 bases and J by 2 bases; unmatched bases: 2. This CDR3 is CASSRDSNYGYTF. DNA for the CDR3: TGTGCCAGCAGTCGGGACAGCAACTATGGCTACACCTTC.

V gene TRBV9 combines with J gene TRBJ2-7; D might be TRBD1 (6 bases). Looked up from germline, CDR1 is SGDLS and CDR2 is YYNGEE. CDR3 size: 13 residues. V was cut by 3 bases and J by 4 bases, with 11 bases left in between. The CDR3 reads CASSAKQGYEQYF. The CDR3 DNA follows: TGTGCCAGCAGCGCGAAACAGGGTTACGAGCAGTACTTC.

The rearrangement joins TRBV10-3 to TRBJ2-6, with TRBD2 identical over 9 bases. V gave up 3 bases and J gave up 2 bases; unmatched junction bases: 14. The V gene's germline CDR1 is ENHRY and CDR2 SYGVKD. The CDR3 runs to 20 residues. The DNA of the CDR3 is TGTGCCATCAGTGATTCTCCAAATAGCGGGAGAACTGCTGGGGCCAACGTCCTGACTTTC. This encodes CAISDSPNSGRTAGANVLTF.

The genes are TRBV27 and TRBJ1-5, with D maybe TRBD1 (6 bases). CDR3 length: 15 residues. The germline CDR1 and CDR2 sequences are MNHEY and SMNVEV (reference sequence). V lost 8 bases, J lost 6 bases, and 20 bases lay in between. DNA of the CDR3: TGTGCCAGCTCCCCCCGCAGGGGCCTCTTTCAGCCCCAGCATTTT. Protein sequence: CASSPRRGLFQPQHF.

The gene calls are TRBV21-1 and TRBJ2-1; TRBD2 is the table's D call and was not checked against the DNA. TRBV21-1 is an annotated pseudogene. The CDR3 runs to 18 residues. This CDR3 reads CASSIGGTTPATNNEQFF. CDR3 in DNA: TGTGCCAGCAGCATCGGGGGGACTACTCCTGCTACGAACAATGAGCAGTTCTTC.

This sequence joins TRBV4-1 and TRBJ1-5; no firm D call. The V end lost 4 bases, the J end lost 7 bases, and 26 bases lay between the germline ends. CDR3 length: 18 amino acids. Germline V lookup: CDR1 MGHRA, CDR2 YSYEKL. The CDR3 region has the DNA TGCGCCAGCAGCCCCGGTCGATTAGACGGGGTGGCGCGCCAGCCCCAGCATTTT. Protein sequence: CASSPGRLDGVARQPQHF.

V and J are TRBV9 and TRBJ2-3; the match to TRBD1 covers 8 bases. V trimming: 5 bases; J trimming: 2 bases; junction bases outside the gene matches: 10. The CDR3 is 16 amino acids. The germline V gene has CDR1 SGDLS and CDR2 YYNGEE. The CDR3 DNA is TGTGCCAGCAGTAATTTAGGGCAGGGGGCCACAGATACGCAGTATTTT. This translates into CASSNLGQGATDTQYF.

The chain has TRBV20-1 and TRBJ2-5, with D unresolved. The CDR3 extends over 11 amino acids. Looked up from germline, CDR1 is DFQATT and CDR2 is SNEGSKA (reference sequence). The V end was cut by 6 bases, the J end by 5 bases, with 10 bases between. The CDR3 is CSASFRETQYF. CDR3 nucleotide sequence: TGCAGTGCGAGTTTCCGGGAGACCCAGTACTTC.

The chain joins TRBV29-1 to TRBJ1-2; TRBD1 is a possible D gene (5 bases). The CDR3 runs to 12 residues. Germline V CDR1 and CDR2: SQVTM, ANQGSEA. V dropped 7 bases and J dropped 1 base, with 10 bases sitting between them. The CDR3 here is CSAAQGNYGYTF. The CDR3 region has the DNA TGCAGCGCAGCTCAGGGTAACTATGGCTACACCTTC. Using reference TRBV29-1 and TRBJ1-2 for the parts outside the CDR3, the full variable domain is SAVISQKPSRDICQRGTSLTIQCQVDSQVTMMFWYRQQPGQSLTLIATANQGSEATYESGFVIDKFPISRPNLTFSTLTVSNMSPEDSSIYLCSAAQGNYGYTFGSGTRLTVV.

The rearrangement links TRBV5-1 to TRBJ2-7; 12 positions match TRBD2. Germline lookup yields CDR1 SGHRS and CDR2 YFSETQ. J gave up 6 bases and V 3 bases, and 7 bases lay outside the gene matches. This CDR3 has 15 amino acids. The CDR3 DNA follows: TGCGCCAGCAGCTATCTAGCGGGAGGGCCCCGCGAGCAGTACTTC. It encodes CASSYLAGGPREQYF.